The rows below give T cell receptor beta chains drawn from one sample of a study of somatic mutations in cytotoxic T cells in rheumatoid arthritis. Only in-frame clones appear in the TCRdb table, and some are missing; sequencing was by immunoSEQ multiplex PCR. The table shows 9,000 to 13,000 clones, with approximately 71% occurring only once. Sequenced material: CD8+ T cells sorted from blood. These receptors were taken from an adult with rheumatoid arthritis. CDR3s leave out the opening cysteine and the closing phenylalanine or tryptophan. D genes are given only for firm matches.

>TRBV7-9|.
ASSLVMSNTEAF
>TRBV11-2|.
ASSHDSNEQY
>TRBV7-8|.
ASSPSGEFSYEQY
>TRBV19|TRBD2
ASHPGGGRHEQF
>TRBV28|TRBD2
ASLEGASGGFYEQY
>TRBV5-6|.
ASTYGRDTIY
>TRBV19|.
ASSMSDPNTEAF
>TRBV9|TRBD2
ASSVEGAGGSSVDEQF
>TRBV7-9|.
ASSPQVPGSYRELF
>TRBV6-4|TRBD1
ASSARQGFFHEQY
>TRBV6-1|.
ASDTAGLNEKLF
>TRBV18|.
ASSPRFLGGGEKLF
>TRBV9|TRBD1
ASSVPTGGIYNEQF
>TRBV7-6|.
ASSPGSRPFYEQY
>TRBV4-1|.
ASSLSRSQETQY
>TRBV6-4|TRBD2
ASSDSTSGSNEQF
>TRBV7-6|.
ASSLGQGWGDEQF
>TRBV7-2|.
ASTSMKVPGLSYEQY
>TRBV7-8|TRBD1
ASSLAGTDKSYEQY
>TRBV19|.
ASSLGQPQH
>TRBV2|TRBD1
AKPWTGGRDTQY
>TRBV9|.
ASSVVRGPTEAF
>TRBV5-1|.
ASRTTLNTEAF
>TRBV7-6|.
ASSFPTGRTDTQY
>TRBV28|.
ASSPGTPIEYFQDQETQY
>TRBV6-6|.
ASSYSEGHAVETQY
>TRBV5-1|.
ASSLEENTEAF
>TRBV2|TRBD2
ASSELGTSGGTGELF
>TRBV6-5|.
ASSYLGFATEAF
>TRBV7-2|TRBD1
ASSSFLRTGGWNEQF
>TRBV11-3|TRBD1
ASSSDRGLDNEQF
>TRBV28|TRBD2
ASKTSVSTDTQY
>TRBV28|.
ASTGTEFSGANVLT
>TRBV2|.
ASSRAGGQPQH
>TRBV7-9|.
ASSLGAGVGNEQY
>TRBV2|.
GKRTDQETQY
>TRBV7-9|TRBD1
ASSLAGQGGEQF
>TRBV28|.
ASSPGHSRYGYT
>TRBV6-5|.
ASSYSGYGLTEAF
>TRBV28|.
ASTRDTQY
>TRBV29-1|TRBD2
SVLAGGKETQY
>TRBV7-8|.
ASSLRVTTEAF
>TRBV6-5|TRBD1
ASSYRGQNTEAF
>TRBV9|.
ASSVRGGTEAF
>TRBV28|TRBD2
ASGSRTSGGEETQY